Sequencing of this T cell receptor (beta chain) was carried out in a study of blood T cell repertoires in COVID-19. TCRdb's table, derived via immunoSEQ multiplex PCR, lists solely in-frame clones and lacks some. The sample gives some 99,000 clones, 70% to 90% of which show up once; 4.5% is in the top ten. The CDR3 has 15 residues. CDR1 and CDR2 (germline): SGHRS, YFSETQ. The germline V and J ends were trimmed by 5 bases and 0 bases, with 12 bases remaining between them. The sequence came from a man in his 70s with acute or convalescent COVID-19. This rearrangement joins TRBV5-1 to TRBJ1-5; TRBD1 is a possible D gene (5 bases). Sequencing input: peripheral blood. The CDR3 sequence: CASRLGADSNQPQHF. Written as DNA, the CDR3 is TGCGCCAGCAGGTTAGGGGCAGATAGCAATCAGCCCCAGCATTTT.